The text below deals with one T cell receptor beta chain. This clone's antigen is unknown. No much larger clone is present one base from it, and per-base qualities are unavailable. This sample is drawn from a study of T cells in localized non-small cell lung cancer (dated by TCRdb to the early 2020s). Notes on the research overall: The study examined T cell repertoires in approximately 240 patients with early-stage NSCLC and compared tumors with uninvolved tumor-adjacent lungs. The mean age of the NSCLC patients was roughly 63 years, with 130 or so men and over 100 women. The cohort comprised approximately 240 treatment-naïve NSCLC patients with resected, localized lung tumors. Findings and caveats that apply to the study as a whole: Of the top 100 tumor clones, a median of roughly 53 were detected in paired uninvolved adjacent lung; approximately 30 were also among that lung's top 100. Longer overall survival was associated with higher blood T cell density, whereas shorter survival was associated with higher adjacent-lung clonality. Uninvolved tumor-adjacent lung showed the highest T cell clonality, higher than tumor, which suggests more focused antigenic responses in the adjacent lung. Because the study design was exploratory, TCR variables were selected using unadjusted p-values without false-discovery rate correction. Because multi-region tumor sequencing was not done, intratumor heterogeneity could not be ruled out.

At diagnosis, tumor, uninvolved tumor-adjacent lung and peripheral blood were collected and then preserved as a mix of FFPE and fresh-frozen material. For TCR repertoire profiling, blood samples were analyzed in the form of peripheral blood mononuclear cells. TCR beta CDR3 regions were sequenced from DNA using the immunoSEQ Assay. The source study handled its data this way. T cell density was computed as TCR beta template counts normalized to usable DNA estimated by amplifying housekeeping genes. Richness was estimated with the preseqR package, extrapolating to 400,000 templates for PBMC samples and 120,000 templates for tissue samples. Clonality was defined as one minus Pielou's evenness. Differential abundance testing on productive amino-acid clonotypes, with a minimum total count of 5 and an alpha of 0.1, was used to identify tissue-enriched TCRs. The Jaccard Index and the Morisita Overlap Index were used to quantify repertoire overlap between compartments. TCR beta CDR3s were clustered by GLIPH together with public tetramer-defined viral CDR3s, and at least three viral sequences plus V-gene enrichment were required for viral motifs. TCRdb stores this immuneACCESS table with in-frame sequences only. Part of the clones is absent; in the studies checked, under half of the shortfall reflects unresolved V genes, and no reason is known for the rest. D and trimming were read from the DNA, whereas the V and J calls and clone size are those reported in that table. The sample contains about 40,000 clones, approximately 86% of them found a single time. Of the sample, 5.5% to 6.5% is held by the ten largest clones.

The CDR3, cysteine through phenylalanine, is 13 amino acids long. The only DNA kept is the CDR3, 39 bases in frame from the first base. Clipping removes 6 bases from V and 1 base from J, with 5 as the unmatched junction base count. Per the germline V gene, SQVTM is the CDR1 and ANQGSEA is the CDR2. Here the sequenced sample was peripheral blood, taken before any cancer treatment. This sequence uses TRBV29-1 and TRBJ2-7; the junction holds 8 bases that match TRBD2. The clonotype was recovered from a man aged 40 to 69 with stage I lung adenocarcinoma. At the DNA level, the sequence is TGCAGCGTCGGGGGGGCGTTATCCTACGAGCAGTACTTC. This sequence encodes CSVGGALSYEQYF.